This record covers a single TCR beta chain. Its antigen remains unknown. This entry comes from a study of T cell responses to AZD1222 COVID-19 vaccine. Across the whole study: Second-dose recipients at about 4 or about 12 weeks were treated as one pooled group. Study-wide findings and caveats: There were repertoire samples only from the period after the peak T cell response.

Produced via immunoSEQ multiplex PCR; TCRdb's table is partial and in-frame only. The sample lists 45,000 to 60,000 clones, more than 80% seen once, with roughly 2% in the top ten. V shed 2 bases and J shed 4 bases, with 14 bases lying between them. The CDR3 spans 15 residues. CDR1 and CDR2 from the germline V gene are MNHEY and SMNVEV (reference sequence). J is TRBJ1-1 and V is TRBV27, with D perhaps TRBD1 (5 bases). The clonotype was recovered from an adult in good health. This specimen consisted of peripheral blood, obtained on day 0 of AZD1222 vaccination. CDR3 sequence reads: CASSLVSGTTTEAFF. DNA for the CDR3: TGTGCCAGCAGTTTAGTTTCAGGGACCACCACTGAAGCTTTCTTT.